This T cell receptor beta chain was sequenced during a study of blood T cell repertoires in COVID-19. Study information: The samples span acute and convalescent COVID-19 from the United States, Italy and Spain. Sources were T cells, B-cell-depleted T cells, or PBMCs; the material itself was cDNA or gDNA.

This clone was observed a handful of times. TCRdb's copy holds only in-frame clones and misses some; the assay was immunoSEQ multiplex PCR. This sample has 140,000 to 150,000 clones; around 88% occur once, and the top ten carry 2.5% to 3%. V was clipped by 2 bases and J by 5 bases; unmatched bases: 3. Per germline, CDR1 MGHRA and CDR2 YSYEKL. There are 15 residues in the CDR3. The chain has TRBV4-1 and TRBJ2-1; 10 positions agree with TRBD2. The sequence came from a man between 60 and 75 years old with active or convalescent COVID-19. Sequenced: peripheral blood. The CDR3 is CASSQSLAGNNEQFF. CDR3 DNA sequence: TGCGCCAGCAGCCAATCACTAGCGGGGAACAATGAGCAGTTCTTC.